Listed below are T cell receptor beta chains from one sample, sequenced in a study of T-cell memory formation after mild COVID-19. In TCRdb, the 5' RACE reads were re-called with MiXCR into one record per CDR3 protein. Among fewer than 400,000 distinct CDR3 sequences listed, 10% to 15% were seen once. The sample taken for sequencing was PBMCs or a T cell subset sorted from them (not recorded which). Source of these receptors: a man aged 18-30 years who had mild COVID-19 (a few samples of this study predate the infection). Cell type and time point are not known. Both conserved end residues are part of each CDR3. Each record gives: clone size, J gene, V gene, CDR3 protein. Size values are once, few and many counts, or a class for expanded clones, and some rows have none.

. | TRBJ1-6 | TRBV6-6 | CASSYSGAGAGAPLHF
. | TRBJ1-2 | TRBV7-9 | CASSFTGLLSSGYTF
. | TRBJ2-7 | TRBV7-8 | CASSWTTGSSYEQYF
. | TRBJ1-2 | TRBV7-9 | CASSHPRGRHGYTF
many | TRBJ1-4 | TRBV5-1 | CASSIGQNSNEKLFF
few | TRBJ2-5 | TRBV4-2 | CASSQTILETQYF
few | TRBJ1-1 | TRBV7-8 | CASSLGQGKTEAFF
. | TRBJ1-1 | TRBV9 | CASSVRTVNTEAFF
few | TRBJ2-1 | TRBV29-1 | CSVVGLAGETFF
many | TRBJ2-2 | TRBV6-4 | CASSEETGGTGELFF
few | TRBJ1-1 | TRBV5-1 | CASSFLGGTEAFF
. | TRBJ1-3 | TRBV6-5 | CASSYRPWAANSGNTIYF
. | TRBJ2-3 | TRBV5-1 | CASSLTGPSTDTQYF
. | TRBJ2-6 | TRBV5-1 | CASSPPVQGSGANVLTF
. | TRBJ2-3 | TRBV5-1 | CASSYFGSDPADTQYF
. | TRBJ2-1 | TRBV5-1 | CASSPAGSSGGAYNEQFF
many | TRBJ1-1 | TRBV3-1 | CASSPTGTEAFF
few | TRBJ2-2 | TRBV27 | CASSLSSGSGELFF
few | TRBJ1-4 | TRBV25-1 | CASSDLTTNEKLFF
few | TRBJ2-5 | TRBV20-1 | CSARGTSRETQYF
. | TRBJ2-5 | TRBV20-1 | CSARSRALYQETQYF
few | TRBJ2-3 | TRBV9 | CASSVVGLATDTQYF
few | TRBJ1-1 | TRBV18 | CASSPFPRGNTEAFF
. | TRBJ1-1 | TRBV4-2 | CASRDRGEAFF
few | TRBJ1-1 | TRBV5-1 | CASSPSTGWNTEAFF
many | TRBJ1-1 | TRBV20-1 | CSARGGNTEAFF
. | TRBJ2-2 | TRBV14 | CASSQDPGELFF
many | TRBJ2-1 | TRBV11-2 | CASSLDFEQFF
. | TRBJ2-3 | TRBV7-2 | CASGETGQGPDTQYF
. | TRBJ1-6 | TRBV19 | CASADRVGSYNSPLHF
few | TRBJ2-7 | TRBV30 | CAWRTDSYEQYF
few | TRBJ1-4 | TRBV5-1 | CASSSRDSSEKLFF
few | TRBJ2-5 | TRBV5-6 | CASSRNLAAGLRETQYF